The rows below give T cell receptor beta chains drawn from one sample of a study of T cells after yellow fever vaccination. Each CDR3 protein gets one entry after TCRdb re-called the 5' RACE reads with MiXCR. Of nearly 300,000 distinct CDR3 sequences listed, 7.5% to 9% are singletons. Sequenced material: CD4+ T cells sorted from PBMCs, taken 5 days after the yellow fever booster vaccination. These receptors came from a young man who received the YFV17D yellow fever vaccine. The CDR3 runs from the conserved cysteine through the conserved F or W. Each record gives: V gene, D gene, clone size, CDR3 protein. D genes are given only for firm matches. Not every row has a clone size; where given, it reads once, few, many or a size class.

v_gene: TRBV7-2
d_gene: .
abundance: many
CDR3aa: CASSAIRRDTQYF

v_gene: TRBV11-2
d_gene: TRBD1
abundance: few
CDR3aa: CASSWGGQGTNTGELFF

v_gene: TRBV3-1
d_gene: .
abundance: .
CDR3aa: CASSQDSEIGTQYF

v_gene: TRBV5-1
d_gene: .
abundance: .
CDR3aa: CASSRFVANNEKLFF

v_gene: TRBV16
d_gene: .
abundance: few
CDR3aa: CASKGDRSNGYTF

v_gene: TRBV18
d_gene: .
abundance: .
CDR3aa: CASSPVSETYGYTF

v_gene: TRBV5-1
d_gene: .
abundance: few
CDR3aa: CASSLSGTPSGEQYF

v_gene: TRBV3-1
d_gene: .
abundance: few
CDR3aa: CASRSADSYNEQFF

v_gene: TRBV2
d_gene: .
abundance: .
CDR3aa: CASRPKLGISTDTQYF

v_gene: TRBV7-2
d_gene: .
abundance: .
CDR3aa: CASSLEGGRLEKLFF

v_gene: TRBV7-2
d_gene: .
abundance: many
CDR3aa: CASSLRPVQETQYF

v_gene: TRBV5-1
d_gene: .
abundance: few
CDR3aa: CASSLGAVRTDTQYF

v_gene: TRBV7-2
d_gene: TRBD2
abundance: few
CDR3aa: CASSLDVVASGAGELFF

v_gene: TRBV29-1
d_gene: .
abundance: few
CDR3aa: CSVEQGQNTEAFF

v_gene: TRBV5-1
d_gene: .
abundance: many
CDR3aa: CASSFSQTVGTEAFF

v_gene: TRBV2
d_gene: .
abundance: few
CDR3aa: CAGRTDQETQYF

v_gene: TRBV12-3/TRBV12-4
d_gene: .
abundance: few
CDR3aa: CASSPRVGIENGHTEAFF